This passage covers 16 T cell receptor beta chains from one sample sequenced in a study of T cells in Graves' hyperthyroidism and ophthalmopathy. Amplified regions were TCR beta CDR3 sequences from RNA transcripts. HTBI primers were used for first-round RT-PCR of the TCR CDR3. TCRdb called the multiplex PCR reads again in MiXCR, with one record for every CDR3 protein. This table has 400,000 to 600,000 distinct CDR3 sequences, about 16% appearing once. The sample consisted of blood. The receptor set was obtained from a woman aged 30 to 39 with Graves' ophthalmopathy.

The chain joins TRBV30 to TRBJ1-3; D uncertain. V shed 0 bases and J shed 0 bases, with 12 bases lying between them. Germline CDR1 GTSNPN, CDR2 SVGIG (reference sequence). CDR3 size: 16 residues. The CDR3 nucleotides are TGTGCCTGGAGTGTACCCCCGGGGAGCTCTGGAAACACCATATATTTT. It translates to CAWSVPPGSSGNTIYF.

The chain combines TRBV25-1 with TRBJ2-5; D perhaps matches TRBD2 (7 bases). The germline CDR1 and CDR2 sequences are MGHDK and SYGVNS. Trimming removed 2 bases at V and 4 bases at J, with 11 bases between. The CDR3 covers 14 residues. The CDR3: CASSERGGGETQYF. CDR3 nucleotides: TGTGCCAGCAGTGAAAGGGGGGGAGGAGAGACCCAGTACTTC.

This clonotype occurred many times. The CDR3 here is CSVEARSGSLLEQYF. CDR3 DNA: TGCAGCGTTGAAGCCCGTAGCGGGAGTTTGCTCGAGCAGTACTTC. The J gene is TRBJ2-7, the V gene TRBV29-1; 9 bases map to TRBD2. CDR1 is SQVTM, CDR2 ANQGSEA, per germline. V shed 1 base, J shed 6 bases, and the junction held 10 bases outside the gene matches. This CDR3 comprises 15 residues.

This clonotype has at least ten counts. The chain has TRBV13 and TRBJ2-1; TRBD2 matches 11 bases. There are 16 residues in the CDR3. The V gene's germline CDR1 is PRHDT and CDR2 FYEKMQ (reference sequence). V was clipped by 4 bases and J by 6 bases; unmatched bases: 8. CDR3 sequence: CASSSGTGLAVNEQFF. In DNA form, the CDR3 reads TGTGCCAGCAGCTCAGGCACGGGACTAGCGGTCAATGAGCAGTTCTTC.

A note on this clonotype: A much bigger clone sits one base away, suggesting this may be a read error. The chain links TRBV30 to TRBJ2-2, with D possibly being TRBD2 (6 bases). Trimming left V 4 bases short and J 5 bases short, with 14 bases between. The CDR3 is 14 residues long. From germline, CDR1 is GTSNPN and CDR2 SVGIG (reference sequence). Written as DNA, the CDR3 is TGTGCCTGGATCCTGGGGGGTCGTACCGGGGAGCTGTTTTTT. Translating it yields CAWILGGRTGELFF.

The chain has TRBV28 and TRBJ2-7, with D uncertain. The CDR3 is 13 amino acids. Trimming removed 6 bases at V and 5 bases at J, with 14 bases between. Germline values: CDR1 MDHEN, CDR2 SYDVKM. DNA of the CDR3: TGTGCCAGCAGCATACCGGACGACCACGAGCAGTACTTC. Translated: CASSIPDDHEQYF.

This clonotype has ten or more counts. The chain carries TRBV6-1 and TRBJ1-5; 7 nucleotides agree with TRBD1. V gave up 5 bases and J gave up 4 bases; unmatched junction bases: 8. CDR1 is MNHNS, CDR2 SASEGT, per germline. This CDR3 contains 15 residues. The DNA of the CDR3 is TGTGCCAGCAGTATGACAGGGCTCTTAAATCAGCCCCAGCATTTT. Its translation is CASSMTGLLNQPQHF.

The chain recombines TRBV20-1 with TRBJ2-7; the match to TRBD2 covers 9 bases. Per germline, CDR1 DFQATT and CDR2 SNEGSKA (reference sequence). There are 12 residues in the CDR3. The ends lost 6 bases at V and 2 bases at J; junction bases unmatched: 2. CDR3 in DNA: TGCAGTGCGAGACTAGCGGCCTACGAGCAGTACTTC. The encoded protein is CSARLAAYEQYF.

This clonotype was observed at least ten times. V gene TRBV28 combines with J gene TRBJ1-2; D gene unclear. CDR1 and CDR2 from the germline V gene are MDHEN and SYDVKM. The CDR3 runs 13 residues. Trimming took 2 bases from V and 3 from J, leaving 7 bases between them. CDR3 in amino acids: CASSLRPDYGYTF. CDR3 nucleotide sequence: TGTGCCAGCAGTTTAAGGCCAGACTATGGCTACACCTTC.

This clonotype was counted many times. The chain joins TRBV5-6 to TRBJ2-5; the D gene could be TRBD1 or TRBD2 (8 bases each). Deletions cut 4 bases from V and 5 bases from J, with 30 bases between. The CDR3 contains 19 residues. The germline CDR1 and CDR2 sequences are SGHDT and YYEEEE. In DNA form, the CDR3 reads TGTGCCAGCAGCCGCCGGGACAGGAGCAACGGGGGGGATCGGGAGACCCAGTACTTC. Translating gives CASSRRDRSNGGDRETQYF.

This clonotype was observed a few times. The chain couples TRBV6-2 or TRBV6-3 to TRBJ1-1, with D tentatively TRBD1 (5 bases). The length of the CDR3 is 16 residues. Germline CDR1 MNHEY, CDR2 SVGEGT. The V and J ends lost 5 bases and 1 base respectively, with 17 bases between them. CDR3 region: CASSHPSGAGNTEAFF. The DNA of the CDR3 is TGTGCCAGCAGTCACCCCAGTGGGGCTGGGAACACTGAAGCTTTCTTT.

This clonotype was seen only once. At one of its ends the junction is not consistent with the germline gene, which may arise from a read error. CDR3 in amino acids: CASLDRAGANVLTF. In DNA form, the CDR3 reads TGTGCCAGCCTGGACAGGGCTGGGGCCAACGTGCTGACTTTC. The chain joins TRBV28 to TRBJ2-6, with 8 positions matching TRBD1. Germline V gene data show CDR1 as MDHEN and CDR2 as SYDVKM. The CDR3 is 14 residues long.

In its sample, this clonotype was seen many times. The V gene is TRBV28, the J gene TRBJ1-1; no reliable D call. Trimming took off 6 bases at V and 0 bases at J, with 8 bases between the two ends. Germline assignment: CDR1 MDHEN and CDR2 SYDVKM. This CDR3 has 13 amino acids. The CDR3 reads CASRFLMNTEAFF. DNA of the CDR3: TGTGCCAGCAGGTTTCTCATGAACACTGAAGCTTTCTTT.

This clonotype has a count of ten or more. This chain uses TRBV11-2 with TRBJ1-5; no reliable D call. The CDR3 length is 13 residues. Germline V CDR1 and CDR2: SGHAT, FQNNGV. V was cut by 5 bases and J by 7 bases, with 12 bases left in between. The CDR3 region is CASSPDRNQPQHF. The CDR3 DNA reads as TGTGCCAGCAGCCCCGACCGTAACCAGCCCCAGCATTTT.

The chain has TRBV12-3 or TRBV12-4 and TRBJ1-5; unclear D gene. The CDR3 totals 15 residues. The V and J ends lost 5 bases and 0 bases respectively, with 11 bases between them. CDR3 nucleotide sequence: TGTGCCAGCAGTCTATCAGACATTAGCAATCAGCCCCAGCATTTT. Translating gives CASSLSDISNQPQHF.

This clonotype turned up a few times. This chain connects TRBV7-2 to TRBJ1-4, with D unresolved. CDR1 and CDR2 (germline): SGHTA, FQGNSA. Trimming left V 0 bases short and J 3 bases short, with 2 bases between. This CDR3 region has 13 residues. The CDR3 protein is CASSLASNEKLFF. In DNA, the CDR3 is TGTGCCAGCAGCTTAGCCTCTAATGAAAAACTGTTTTTT.